This T cell receptor beta chain was recorded in a study of blood T cells in healthy people across ages (dated by TCRdb to 2014 to 2015). Study-wide context: Template switching captured roughly one uniquely barcoded TCR beta cDNA molecule per two T cells in model experiments. For two donors (one aged 18 to 30 and one aged 80 or older), the study analyzed two additional independent replicas of 1 million unique cDNA reads from the same blood draw. To avoid experimental bias, donors of different ages were distributed randomly across sequencing lanes. The study measured age-related changes in TCR beta repertoire diversity using deep sequencing normalized with unique cDNA molecular identifiers. Donors were grouped into four age groups: young (average roughly 15 years), middle-aged (roughly 37), aged (about 60) and long-lived (just over 80).

Systemically healthy Caucasian individuals from Russia, some 36 in total and aged about 6 to 90 years, were included as donors. Each donor gave about 10 milliliters of peripheral blood, drawn into EDTA-treated Vacutainer tubes. PBMCs were isolated by Ficoll-Paque density-gradient centrifugation, with at least 7 million obtained per sample. Total RNA was extracted from PBMCs with Trizol reagent, with at least 6 micrograms obtained per sample. For every donor, flow cytometry on a PBMC aliquot measured the percentage of naive CD45RAhigh/CD27high T cells. V is shortened by 6 bases, J by 8 bases, and the region joining them spans 17 bases. The CDR3 contains 14 residues, cysteine and phenylalanine counted. Only the CDR3 part of the read is kept: 42 bases, read in frame from the first base. Looking up the germline V gene (reference sequence) yields CDR1 DFQATT and CDR2 SNEGSKA. Library construction relied on 5' RACE. Sequencer: Illumina HiSeq 2500. A second PCR of about 6 to 12 cycles was performed with a sample-barcoded 5' primer and a J-beta primer mix. A template-switch 5' adaptor carrying 12 random nucleotides introduced a unique molecular identifier onto each TCR beta cDNA molecule. At least 3 million CDR3-containing paired-end reads were obtained from each sample. The Mint cDNA synthesis kit, primed by a TRBC-specific oligonucleotide, was used to synthesize first-strand cDNA from all RNA. After uracil-DNA glycosylase treatment, a first 18-cycle PCR used universal primers M1SS and BC2_uni_R on all cDNA. The authors' analysis ran thus. For normalization, 1 million high-quality reads, each with a distinct molecular identifier, were randomly selected from each sample. Instead of being binned into consensus sequences, reads with shared molecular identifiers were discarded. MiTCR, with a Q25 quality threshold and the strictest error-elimination algorithm, was used for CDR3 identification, clonotype clustering and error correction. A nonparametric unseen species model with Euler transformation was used to estimate lower-bound total TCR beta diversity. TCRdb handled the public reads itself, with Q25 trimming in fastp and clone calling in MiXCR, and kept productive beta chains. All rows with the same CDR3 protein become a single entry with the most common DNA and genes. The V and J calls and clone size come from TCRdb's table, not from the authors' own analysis. This sample lists about 1,600,000 distinct CDR3 sequences; 42% were detected once. The ten largest account for 6.5% to 10% of the sample.

Note on this clonotype: There is no known antigen for this receptor. No much larger clone exists at a distance of one base, and base qualities are not known.

What the research found in general, with its limitations: Conclusive comparison of naive and antigen-experienced compartments was prevented by the profiling of bulk unsorted PBMCs. There was a strong correlation between observed TCR beta diversity and the percentage of naive T cells measured by flow cytometry. Donor CMV infection status was unknown, potentially confounding age-related changes in expanded clonotypes. Estimates of total diversity from one million sequenced T cells were regarded as lower bounds and underestimates. As age increased, observed TCR beta diversity per million T cells dropped in a roughly linear way, and a significant reduction was already evident by age 40. Compared with the aged group, the long-lived group had more naive CD4+ T cells, fewer expanded clones and increased TCR diversity, suggesting age selection.

This chain is built from TRBV20-1 and TRBJ1-6, with TRBD1 tentatively as D gene (5 bases match). The receptor's source is a woman between 18 and 30 years old in good health. Sequencing was done on a sample of blood. The CDR3 in this case is CSAALGELDSPLHF. The DNA is TGCAGTGCCGCCTTGGGGGAGTTAGATTCACCCCTCCACTTT.